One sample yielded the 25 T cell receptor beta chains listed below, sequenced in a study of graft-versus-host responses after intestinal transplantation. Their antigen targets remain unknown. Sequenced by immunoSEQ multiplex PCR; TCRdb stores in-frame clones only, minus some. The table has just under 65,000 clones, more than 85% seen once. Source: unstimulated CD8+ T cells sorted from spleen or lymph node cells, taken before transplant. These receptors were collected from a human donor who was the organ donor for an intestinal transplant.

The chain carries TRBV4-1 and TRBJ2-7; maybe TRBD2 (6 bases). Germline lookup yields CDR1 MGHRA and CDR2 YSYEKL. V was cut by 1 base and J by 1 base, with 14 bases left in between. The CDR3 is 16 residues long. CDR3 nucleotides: TGCGCCAGCAGCCAAGGGCTAGGGACTGTTTCCTACGAGCAGTACTTC. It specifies CASSQGLGTVSYEQYF.

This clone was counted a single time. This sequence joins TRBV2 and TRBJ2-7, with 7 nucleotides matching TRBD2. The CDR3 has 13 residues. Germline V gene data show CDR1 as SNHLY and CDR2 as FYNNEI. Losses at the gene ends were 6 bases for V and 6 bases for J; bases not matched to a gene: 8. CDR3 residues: CASRSGLTREQYF. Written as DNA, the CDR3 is TGTGCCAGCAGATCGGGACTAACACGCGAGCAGTACTTC.

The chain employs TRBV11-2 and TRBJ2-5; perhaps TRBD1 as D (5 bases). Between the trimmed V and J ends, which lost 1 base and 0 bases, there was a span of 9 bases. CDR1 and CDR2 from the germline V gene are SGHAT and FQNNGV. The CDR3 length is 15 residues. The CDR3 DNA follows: TGTGCCAGCAGCTTAGTTGCAGGGAACCAAGAGACCCAGTACTTC. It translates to CASSLVAGNQETQYF.

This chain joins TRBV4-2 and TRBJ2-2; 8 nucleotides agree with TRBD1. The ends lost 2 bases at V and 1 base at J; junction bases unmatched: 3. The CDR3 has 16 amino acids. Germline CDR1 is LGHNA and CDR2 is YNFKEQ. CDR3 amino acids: CASSQPGQGNTGELFF. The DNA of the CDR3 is TGTGCCAGCAGCCAACCCGGACAGGGGAACACCGGGGAGCTGTTTTTT.

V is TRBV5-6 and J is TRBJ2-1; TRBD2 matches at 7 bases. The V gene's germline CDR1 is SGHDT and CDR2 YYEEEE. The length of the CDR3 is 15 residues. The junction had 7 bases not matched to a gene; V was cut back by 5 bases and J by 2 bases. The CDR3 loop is CASSLGGTTYNEQFF. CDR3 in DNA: TGTGCCAGCAGTCTGGGGGGGACCACCTACAATGAGCAGTTCTTC.

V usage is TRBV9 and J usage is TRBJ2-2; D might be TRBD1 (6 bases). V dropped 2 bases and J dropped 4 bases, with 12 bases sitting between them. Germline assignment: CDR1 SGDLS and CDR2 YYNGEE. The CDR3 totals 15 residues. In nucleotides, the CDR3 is TGTGCCAGCAGCGTTAAACAGGGTGGCACCGGGGAGCTGTTTTTT. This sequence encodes CASSVKQGGTGELFF.

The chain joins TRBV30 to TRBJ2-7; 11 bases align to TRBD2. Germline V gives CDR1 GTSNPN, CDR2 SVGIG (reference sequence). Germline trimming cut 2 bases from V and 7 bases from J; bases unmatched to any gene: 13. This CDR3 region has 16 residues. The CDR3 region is CAWSPRSSGRTREQYF. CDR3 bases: TGTGCCTGGAGTCCGAGATCTAGCGGGAGGACTCGGGAGCAGTACTTC. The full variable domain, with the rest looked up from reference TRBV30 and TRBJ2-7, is SQTIHQWPATLVQPVGSPLSLECTVEGTSNPNLYWYRQAAGRGLQLLFYSVGIGQISSEVPQNLSASRPQDRQFILSSKKLLLSDSGFYLCAWSPRSSGRTREQYFGPGTRLTVT.

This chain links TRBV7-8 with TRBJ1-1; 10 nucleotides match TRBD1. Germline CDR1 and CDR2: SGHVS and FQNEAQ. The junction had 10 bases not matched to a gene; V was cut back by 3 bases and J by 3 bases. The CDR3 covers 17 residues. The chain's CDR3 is CASSFHRTGGADTEAFF. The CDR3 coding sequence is TGTGCCAGCAGCTTCCATAGGACAGGGGGAGCGGACACTGAAGCTTTCTTT.

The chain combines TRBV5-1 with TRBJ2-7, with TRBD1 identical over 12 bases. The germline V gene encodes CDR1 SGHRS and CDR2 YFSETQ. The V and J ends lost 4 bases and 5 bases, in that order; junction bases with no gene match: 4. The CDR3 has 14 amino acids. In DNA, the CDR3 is TGCGCCAGCAGCGGGGGACAGGGGGCGAACGAGCAGTACTTC. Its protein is CASSGGQGANEQYF.

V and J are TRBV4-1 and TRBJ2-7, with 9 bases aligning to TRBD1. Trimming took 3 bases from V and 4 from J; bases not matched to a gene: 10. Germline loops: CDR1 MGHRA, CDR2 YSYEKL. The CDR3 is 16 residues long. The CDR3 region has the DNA TGCGCCAGCAGCCAGGACCCTGGGACAGGGAGTTACGAGCAGTACTTC. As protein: CASSQDPGTGSYEQYF.

The DNA for the CDR3 is TGTGCCACCAGCAGAGATCAGTTATTAGACAGCTACACCGGGGAGCTGTTTTTT. The encoded protein is CATSRDQLLDSYTGELFF. J is TRBJ2-2 and V is TRBV15; the D gene is possibly TRBD1 (5 bases). The CDR3 contains 18 residues. Per the germline V gene, CDR1 is LNHNV and CDR2 is YYDKDF (reference sequence). Trimming removed 0 bases at V and 3 bases at J, with 17 bases between.

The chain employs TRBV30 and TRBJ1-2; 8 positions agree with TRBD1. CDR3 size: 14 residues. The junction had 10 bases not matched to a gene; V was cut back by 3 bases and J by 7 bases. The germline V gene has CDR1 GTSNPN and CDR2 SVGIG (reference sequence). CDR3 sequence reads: CAWRGTGQMGGYTF. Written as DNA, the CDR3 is TGTGCCTGGAGAGGGACAGGTCAGATGGGTGGCTACACCTTC. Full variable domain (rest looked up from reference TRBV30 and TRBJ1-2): SQTIHQWPATLVQPVGSPLSLECTVEGTSNPNLYWYRQAAGRGLQLLFYSVGIGQISSEVPQNLSASRPQDRQFILSSKKLLLSDSGFYLCAWRGTGQMGGYTFGSGTRLTVV.

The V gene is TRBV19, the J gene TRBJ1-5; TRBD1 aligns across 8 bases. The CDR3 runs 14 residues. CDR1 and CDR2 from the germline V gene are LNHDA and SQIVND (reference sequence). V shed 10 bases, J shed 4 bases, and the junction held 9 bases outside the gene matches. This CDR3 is CATQITGGNQPQHF. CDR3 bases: TGTGCCACTCAAATTACAGGGGGGAATCAGCCCCAGCATTTT.

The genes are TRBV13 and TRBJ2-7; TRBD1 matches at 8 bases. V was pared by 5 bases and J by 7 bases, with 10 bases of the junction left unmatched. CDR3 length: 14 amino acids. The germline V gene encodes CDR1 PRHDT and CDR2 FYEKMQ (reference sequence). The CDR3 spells CASSQDRGTGEQYF. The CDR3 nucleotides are TGTGCCAGCAGCCAAGACAGGGGTACGGGGGAGCAGTACTTC.

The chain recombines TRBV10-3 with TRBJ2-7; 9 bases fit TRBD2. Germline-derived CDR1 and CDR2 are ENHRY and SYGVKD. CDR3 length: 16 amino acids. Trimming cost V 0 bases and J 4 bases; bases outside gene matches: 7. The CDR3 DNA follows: TGTGCCATCAGTGAGTCGATGCGGGAGGGAAGGTACGAGCAGTACTTC. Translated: CAISESMREGRYEQYF.

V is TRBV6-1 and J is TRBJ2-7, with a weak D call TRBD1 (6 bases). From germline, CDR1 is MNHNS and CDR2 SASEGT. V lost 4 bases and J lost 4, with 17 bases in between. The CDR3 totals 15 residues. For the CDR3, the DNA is TGTGCCAGCAGTGCCATCCTCACAGGGAGTTACGAGCAGTACTTC. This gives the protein CASSAILTGSYEQYF.

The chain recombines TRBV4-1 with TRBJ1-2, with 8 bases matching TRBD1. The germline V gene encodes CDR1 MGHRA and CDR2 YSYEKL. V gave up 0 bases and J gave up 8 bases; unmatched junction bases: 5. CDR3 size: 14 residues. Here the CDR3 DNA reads TGCGCCAGCAGCCAAGACGGACAGGGCTACGGCTACACCTTC. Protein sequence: CASSQDGQGYGYTF.

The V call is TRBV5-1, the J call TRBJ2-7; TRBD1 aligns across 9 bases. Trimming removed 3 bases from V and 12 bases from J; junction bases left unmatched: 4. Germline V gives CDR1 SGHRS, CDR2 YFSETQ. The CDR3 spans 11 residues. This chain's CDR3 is CASSSGQGLYF. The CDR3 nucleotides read TGCGCCAGCAGCTCCGGACAGGGGCTGTACTTC.

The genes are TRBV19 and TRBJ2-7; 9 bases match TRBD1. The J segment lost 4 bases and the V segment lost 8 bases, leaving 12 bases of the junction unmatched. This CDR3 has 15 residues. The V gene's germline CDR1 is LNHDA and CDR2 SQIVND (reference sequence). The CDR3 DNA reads TGTGCCAGTTCTCCGGGGAGGACAGGGGCGTACGAGCAGTACTTC. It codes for CASSPGRTGAYEQYF.

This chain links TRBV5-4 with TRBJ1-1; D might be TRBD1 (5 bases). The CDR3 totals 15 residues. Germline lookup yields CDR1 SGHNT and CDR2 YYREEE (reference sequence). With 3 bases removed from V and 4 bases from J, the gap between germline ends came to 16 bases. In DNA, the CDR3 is TGTGCCAGCAGCTCCCTTCAGGGATTGGTCACTGAAGCTTTCTTT. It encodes CASSSLQGLVTEAFF.

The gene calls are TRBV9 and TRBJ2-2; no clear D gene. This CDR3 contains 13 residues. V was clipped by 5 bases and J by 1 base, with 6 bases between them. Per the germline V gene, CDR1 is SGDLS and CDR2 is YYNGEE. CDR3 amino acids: CASRTGNTGELFF. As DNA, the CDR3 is TGTGCCAGCAGGACTGGGAACACCGGGGAGCTGTTTTTT.

The CDR3 here is CSVTGGSVDTQYF. In DNA form, the CDR3 reads TGCAGCGTTACAGGGGGCTCGGTAGATACGCAGTATTTT. V and J are TRBV29-1 and TRBJ2-3; 9 bases are shared with TRBD1. Germline CDR1 SQVTM, CDR2 ANQGSEA. V was pared by 5 bases and J by 5 bases, with 5 bases of the junction left unmatched. This CDR3 is 13 amino acids long.

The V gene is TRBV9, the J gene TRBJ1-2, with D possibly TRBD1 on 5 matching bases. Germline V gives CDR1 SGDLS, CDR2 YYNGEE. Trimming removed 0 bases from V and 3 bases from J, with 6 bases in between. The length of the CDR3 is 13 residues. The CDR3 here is CASSVVQDYGYTF. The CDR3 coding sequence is TGTGCCAGCAGCGTAGTACAGGACTATGGCTACACCTTC.

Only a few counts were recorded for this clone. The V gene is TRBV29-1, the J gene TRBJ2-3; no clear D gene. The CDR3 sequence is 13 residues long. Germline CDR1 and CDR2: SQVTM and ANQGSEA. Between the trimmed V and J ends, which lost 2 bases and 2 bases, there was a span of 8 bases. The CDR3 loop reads CSVEMFSTDTQYF. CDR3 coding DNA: TGCAGCGTTGAAATGTTCTCCACAGATACGCAGTATTTT.

The CDR3 loop reads CASNLGGVEAEQFF. As DNA, the CDR3 is TGTGCCAGCAACCTTGGGGGGGTTGAGGCTGAGCAGTTCTTC. The rearrangement links TRBV13 to TRBJ2-1; 7 bases line up with TRBD2. Germline V CDR1 and CDR2: PRHDT, FYEKMQ (reference sequence). V dropped 7 bases and J dropped 9; count of bases not matched to a gene: 12. CDR3 length equals 14 residues. Looking up the rest from reference TRBV13 and TRBJ2-1 gives the full variable domain: AAGVIQSPRHLIKEKRETATLKCYPIPRHDTVYWYQQGPGQDPQFLISFYEKMQSDKGSIPDRFSAQQFSDYHSELNMSSLELGDSALYFCASNLGGVEAEQFFGPGTRLTVL.